Shown below are 27 T cell receptor beta chains from a single sample sequenced in a study of PD-1 blockade in classical Hodgkin lymphoma. No patient escaped relapse after autologous stem cell transplantation, and brentuximab vedotin exposure varied. Clones were read by immunoSEQ multiplex PCR, and TCRdb kept only the in-frame ones, dropping some. The sample lists tens of thousands of clones; approximately 70% were seen once. This sample comprised peripheral blood mononuclear cells (PBMCs), obtained at baseline. These receptors originate from a human donor with classical Hodgkin lymphoma.

The chain has TRBV5-1 and TRBJ2-2; D is perhaps TRBD1 (6 bases). From germline, CDR1 is SGHRS and CDR2 YFSETQ. This CDR3 has 15 amino acids. Deletions cut 4 bases from V and 1 base from J, with 11 bases between. The CDR3 loop is CASSLTQGNTGELFF. The DNA of the CDR3 is TGCGCCAGCAGCCTCACACAGGGGAACACCGGGGAGCTGTTTTTT.

The chain couples TRBV6-5 to TRBJ1-1; 8 bases agree with TRBD1. The germline V gene has CDR1 MNHEY and CDR2 SVGAGI. The length of the CDR3 is 15 residues. V lost 5 bases and J lost 6; bases outside the gene matches: 11. Here the CDR3 DNA reads TGTGCCAGCAGTCCCCCAACAGGGGGGGGGCCTGAAGCTTTCTTT. Amino acids: CASSPPTGGGPEAFF.

This clone was observed a few times. The rearrangement links TRBV5-6 to TRBJ2-3; D gene uncertain. Per the germline V gene, CDR1 is SGHDT and CDR2 is YYEEEE. The CDR3 covers 12 residues. Trimming removed 1 base from V and 3 bases from J, with 3 bases in between. CDR3 nucleotides: TGTGCCAGCAGCTTGCAGACAGATACGCAGTATTTT. This translates into CASSLQTDTQYF. The whole variable domain, remainder taken from reference TRBV5-6 and TRBJ2-3, is DAGVTQSPTHLIKTRGQQVTLRCSPKSGHDTVSWYQQALGQGPQFIFQYYEEEERQRGNFPDRFSGHQFPNYSSELNVNALLLGDSALYLCASSLQTDTQYFGPGTRLTVL.

The J gene is TRBJ1-2, the V gene TRBV28; weak D call: TRBD1 (5 bases). This CDR3 has 13 residues. Germline V CDR1 and CDR2: MDHEN, SYDVKM. Between the trimmed V and J ends, which lost 4 bases and 3 bases, there was a span of 9 bases. The CDR3 reads CASSWEGDYGYTF. Written as DNA, the CDR3 is TGTGCCAGCAGTTGGGAAGGGGACTATGGCTACACCTTC.

This sequence joins TRBV4-2 and TRBJ1-3, with D possibly TRBD1 on 6 matching bases. The CDR3 consists of 14 residues. The germline V gene has CDR1 LGHNA and CDR2 YNFKEQ. V was clipped by 1 base and J by 8 bases, with 12 bases between them. In DNA form, the CDR3 reads TGTGCCAGCAGCCAAGCCGGGGGCAGGGACACCATATATTTT. This sequence encodes CASSQAGGRDTIYF.

In its sample, this clone was seen a few times. The V gene is TRBV19, the J gene TRBJ1-1; D gene ambiguous. Trimming took 1 base from V and 0 from J, leaving 6 bases between them. This CDR3 spans 14 amino acids. CDR1 is LNHDA and CDR2 is SQIVND in the germline V gene (reference sequence). The CDR3 sequence is CASSIGAVNTEAFF. As DNA, the CDR3 is TGTGCCAGTAGTATAGGGGCAGTGAACACTGAAGCTTTCTTT.

The chain joins TRBV5-4 to TRBJ2-5; 7 bases fit TRBD2. V was clipped by 3 bases and J by 7 bases; unmatched bases: 3. The CDR3 contains 12 residues. Germline CDR1 is SGHNT and CDR2 is YYREEE (reference sequence). The CDR3 protein is CASSWGGWTQYF. The CDR3 nucleotides read TGTGCCAGCAGCTGGGGGGGGTGGACCCAGTACTTC.

V gene TRBV9 combines with J gene TRBJ1-6; 7 bases fit TRBD1. The germline gives CDR1 SGDLS, CDR2 YYNGEE. Germline trimming cut 7 bases from V and 2 bases from J; bases unmatched to any gene: 9. This CDR3 has 16 amino acids. CDR3: CASGTAALPYNSPLHF. The CDR3 nucleotides are TGTGCCAGCGGGACAGCCGCACTCCCCTATAATTCACCCCTCCACTTT.

The CDR3 nucleotides read TGTGCCTGGACCTTCCATCCCGGGACGGGGACTTACGAGCAGTACTTC. Translating it yields CAWTFHPGTGTYEQYF. The rearrangement joins TRBV30 to TRBJ2-7; perhaps TRBD2 as D (6 bases). Trimming pared 4 bases from V and 4 bases from J, leaving 23 bases between. CDR1 is GTSNPN, CDR2 SVGIG, per germline (reference sequence). This CDR3 spans 16 amino acids.

CDR3 sequence: CASSFSGFGTDTQYF. In nucleotides, the CDR3 is TGTGCCAGCAGCTTTTCAGGGTTCGGCACAGATACGCAGTATTTT. This chain uses TRBV7-3 with TRBJ2-3, with D maybe TRBD1 (5 bases). The germline CDR1 and CDR2 sequences are SGHTA and FQGTGA. Trimming shortened V by 3 bases and J by 1 base, and 11 bases separated the two germline ends. This CDR3 contains 15 residues. Together with reference TRBV7-3 and TRBJ2-3, the CDR3 gives the full variable domain: GAGVSQTPSNKVTEKGKYVELRCDPISGHTALYWYRQSLGQGPEFLIYFQGTGAADDSGLPNDRFFAVRPEGSVSTLKIQRTERGDSAVYLCASSFSGFGTDTQYFGPGTRLTVL.

V and J are TRBV11-3 and TRBJ2-3, with 8 bases identical to TRBD2. The J segment lost 4 bases and the V segment lost 1 base, leaving 4 bases of the junction unmatched. In germline, CDR1 is SGHNT, CDR2 YENEEA. The CDR3 spans 15 residues. The CDR3: CASSLGAGGPDTQYF. CDR3 nucleotides: TGTGCCAGCAGCTTAGGGGCGGGGGGCCCAGATACGCAGTATTTT. Looking up the rest from reference TRBV11-3 and TRBJ2-3 gives the full variable domain: EAGVVQSPRYKIIEKKQPVAFWCNPISGHNTLYWYLQNLGQGPELLIRYENEEAVDDSQLPKDRFSAERLKGVDSTLKIQPAELGDSAVYLCASSLGAGGPDTQYFGPGTRLTVL.

The V and J genes are TRBV9 and TRBJ2-7; D possibly corresponds to TRBD2 (6 bases). Per the germline V gene, CDR1 is SGDLS and CDR2 is YYNGEE. This CDR3 spans 14 amino acids. Trimming stripped 0 bases from V and 5 bases from J, with 12 bases between. This CDR3 is CASSVVGGTDEQYF. The CDR3 nucleotides are TGTGCCAGCAGCGTAGTGGGGGGTACCGACGAGCAGTACTTC.

This clone appeared a few times. The rearrangement joins TRBV5-1 to TRBJ1-2; maybe TRBD1 (6 bases). CDR1 is SGHRS, CDR2 YFSETQ, per germline. The CDR3 is 14 residues long. Trimming left V 0 bases short and J 6 bases short, with 12 bases between. The CDR3 sequence is CASSLEGDQNGYTF. The CDR3 bases are TGCGCCAGCAGCTTGGAGGGGGACCAGAATGGCTACACCTTC.

This chain links TRBV5-6 with TRBJ2-7; weak D call: TRBD2 (5 bases). CDR3 length equals 11 residues. Germline V gene sequence: CDR1 SGHDT, CDR2 YYEEEE. Trimming shortened V by 4 bases and J by 7 bases, and 9 bases separated the two germline ends. The CDR3 sequence: CASSIRGEQYF. In nucleotides, the CDR3 is TGTGCCAGCAGCATACGGGGAGAGCAGTACTTC.

V gene TRBV14 combines with J gene TRBJ1-1; the D gene is possibly TRBD1 (5 bases). The length of the CDR3 is 12 residues. Trimming cost V 2 bases and J 11 bases, with 12 bases left between them. CDR1 and CDR2 from the germline V gene are SGHDN and FVKESK. This CDR3 reads CASSQQQDRAFF. The CDR3 region has the DNA TGTGCCAGCAGCCAACAACAGGATCGGGCTTTCTTT.

There are a few counts of this clone. V is TRBV19 and J is TRBJ1-6; D is unclear. The ends were cut back, 3 bases at V and 8 bases at J, with 5 bases in the middle. The CDR3 is made up of 12 amino acids. Germline V gene sequence: CDR1 LNHDA, CDR2 SQIVND (reference sequence). This chain's CDR3 is CASSITDSPLHF. The CDR3 coding sequence is TGTGCCAGTAGTATCACAGATTCACCCCTCCACTTT. Looking up the rest from reference TRBV19 and TRBJ1-6 gives the full variable domain: DGGITQSPKYLFRKEGQNVTLSCEQNLNHDAMYWYRQDPGQGLRLIYYSQIVNDFQKGDIAEGYSVSREKKESFPLTVTSAQKNPTAFYLCASSITDSPLHFGNGTRLTVT.

This clone was seen once. V gene TRBV19 combines with J gene TRBJ2-3; 10 bases align to TRBD1. The V segment lost 0 bases and the J segment 2 bases; nucleotides outside the gene matches: 2. Germline-derived CDR1 and CDR2 are LNHDA and SQIVND (reference sequence). This CDR3 has 16 residues. The CDR3 sequence: CASSIEGTGVTDTQYF. The CDR3 nucleotides are TGTGCCAGTAGTATAGAGGGGACAGGGGTCACAGATACGCAGTATTTT.

V usage is TRBV29-1 and J usage is TRBJ2-5; either TRBD1 or TRBD2 may supply D (6 bases each). The length of the CDR3 is 13 residues. CDR1 and CDR2 (germline): SQVTM, ANQGSEA. Between the trimmed V and J ends, which lost 3 bases and 5 bases, there was a span of 13 bases. Here the CDR3 DNA reads TGCAGCGTTGATCCGGGGGCCGAGGAGACCCAGTACTTC. Residues: CSVDPGAEETQYF. Combining the CDR3 with reference TRBV29-1 and TRBJ2-5 gives the whole variable domain SAVISQKPSRDICQRGTSLTIQCQVDSQVTMMFWYRQQPGQSLTLIATANQGSEATYESGFVIDKFPISRPNLTFSTLTVSNMSPEDSSIYLCSVDPGAEETQYFGPGTRLLVL.

The chain is built from TRBV5-6 and TRBJ2-7; the match to TRBD2 covers 7 bases. There are 14 residues in the CDR3. The V and J ends lost 4 bases and 3 bases, in that order; junction bases with no gene match: 7. Germline values: CDR1 SGHDT, CDR2 YYEEEE. CDR3 loop: CASSLGGFFYEQYF. In DNA form, the CDR3 reads TGTGCCAGCAGCCTGGGGGGGTTCTTCTACGAGCAGTACTTC.

The gene calls are TRBV20-1 and TRBJ2-7, with D possibly matching TRBD1 (6 bases). The V end was cut by 3 bases, the J end by 3 bases, with 6 bases between. The CDR3 has 11 amino acids. Germline CDR1 reads DFQATT; CDR2 reads SNEGSKA (reference sequence). CDR3 residues: CSARTGYEQYF. CDR3 DNA: TGCAGTGCTAGGACAGGCTACGAGCAGTACTTC.

V usage is TRBV27 and J usage is TRBJ2-3; 10 bases are shared with TRBD2. V was clipped by 3 bases and J by 3 bases; unmatched bases: 9. The CDR3 spans 17 residues. Germline lookup yields CDR1 MNHEY and CDR2 SMNVEV (reference sequence). The CDR3 is CASSFQKREGGTDTQYF. The DNA of the CDR3 is TGTGCCAGCAGTTTCCAGAAGCGGGAGGGAGGGACAGATACGCAGTATTTT.

This clone was observed once. The junction shows a germline mismatch at one end, possibly a read error. The chain is built from TRBV20-1 and TRBJ2-1, with 9 bases aligning to TRBD1. CDR3 length equals 11 residues. Germline V gene lookup returns CDR1 DFQATT and CDR2 SNEGSKA (reference sequence). The CDR3 protein is CTTGGNNEQFF. The CDR3 nucleotides read TGTACGACAGGGGGGAACAATGAGCAGTTCTTC.

V gene TRBV11-2 combines with J gene TRBJ2-2; no firm D call. Germline V gene data show CDR1 as SGHAT and CDR2 as FQNNGV. V gave up 2 bases and J gave up 4 bases, with 17 bases separating them. This CDR3 spans 17 amino acids. The CDR3, as DNA: TGTGCCAGCAGCTTAAACCCCTTCTCGAGTTCCACCGGGGAGCTGTTTTTT. Translated: CASSLNPFSSSTGELFF.

V usage is TRBV9 and J usage is TRBJ2-2; a weak D match, TRBD1 (7 bases). The CDR3 has 15 residues. Trimming cost V 0 bases and J 7 bases, with 13 bases left between them. Germline V gene sequence: CDR1 SGDLS, CDR2 YYNGEE. The CDR3 loop reads CASSVATGEDGELFF. The CDR3 DNA follows: TGTGCCAGCAGCGTAGCTACAGGGGAGGACGGGGAGCTGTTTTTT.

The V call is TRBV29-1, the J call TRBJ1-5, with D perhaps matching TRBD1 (5 bases). The germline gives CDR1 SQVTM, CDR2 ANQGSEA. Between the trimmed V and J ends, which lost 4 bases and 7 bases, there was a span of 14 bases. The CDR3 length is 13 residues. The CDR3 reads CSVGDGSGQPQHF. The DNA of the CDR3 is TGCAGCGTTGGGGACGGGAGCGGCCAGCCCCAGCATTTT.

The genes are TRBV7-8 and TRBJ1-4; D not certain. Germline values: CDR1 SGHVS, CDR2 FQNEAQ. The CDR3 runs 15 residues. With 4 bases removed from V and 4 bases from J, the gap between germline ends came to 13 bases. The CDR3 nucleotides are TGTGCCAGCAGCTCCAGTGGAGGGCTTAATGAAAAACTGTTTTTT. Amino acid sequence: CASSSSGGLNEKLFF.

The V gene is TRBV7-6, the J gene TRBJ2-3; D is undetermined. The V end lost 3 bases, the J end lost 0 bases, and 10 bases lay between the germline ends. The CDR3 is made up of 15 amino acids. Germline V CDR1 and CDR2: SGHVS, FNYEAQ. The CDR3 reads CASSLGPASTDTQYF. CDR3 bases: TGTGCCAGCAGCTTGGGTCCCGCTAGCACAGATACGCAGTATTTT.